These 15 T cell receptor beta chains share one sample of origin, sequenced in a study of T cell repertoires in cytomegalovirus infection (dated by TCRdb to between 2019 and 2020). TCRdb records Illumina HiSeq 1500 as the sequencer. TCRdb redid the processing of the public reads, applying fastp at Q25 and MiXCR, and retained in-frame beta chains. For every CDR3 protein sequence, its rows merge into one entry that carries the most common genes and DNA. The sample table contains fewer than 350,000 distinct CDR3 sequences; only one count was recorded for about a sixth of them. The ten biggest clones cover about 12% of the sample. What was sequenced was PBMCs. These TCRs come from a human donor in good health (CMV status not recorded). Some clones in this sample may be carry-over from other donors' samples.

The chain carries TRBV20-1 and TRBJ2-5; D is unresolved. This CDR3 comprises 11 residues. Trimming shortened V by 5 bases and J by 1 base, and 5 bases separated the two germline ends. Germline V CDR1 and CDR2: DFQATT, SNEGSKA (reference sequence). The CDR3 bases are TGCAGTGCTTTGCCCCAAGAGACCCAGTACTTC. Translated: CSALPQETQYF.

The chain recombines TRBV19 with TRBJ1-1; 12 bases match TRBD1. The J segment lost 6 bases and the V segment lost 3 bases, leaving 5 bases of the junction unmatched. CDR3 length: 15 residues. CDR1 is LNHDA, CDR2 SQIVND, per germline (reference sequence). The CDR3: CASSMPGTGGSEAFF. The CDR3 region has the DNA TGTGCCAGTAGTATGCCGGGGACAGGGGGCTCTGAAGCTTTCTTT.

This clonotype was seen more than once but under ten times. The rearrangement uses TRBV6-1 and TRBJ2-2; D might be TRBD1 (5 bases). The CDR3 is 14 amino acids. Trimming removed 5 bases from V and 3 bases from J, with 10 bases in between. Germline-derived CDR1 and CDR2 are MNHNS and SASEGT. In DNA, the CDR3 is TGTGCCAGCAGTTACAGGCTCCACACCGGGGAGCTGTTTTTT. It codes for CASSYRLHTGELFF.

In its sample, this clonotype was seen a few times. The chain links TRBV29-1 to TRBJ2-1, with 7 bases lining up with TRBD1. The CDR3 has 13 residues. Trimming at V came to 6 bases and at J to 11 bases, leaving 13 bases not matched to a gene. Per germline, CDR1 SQVTM and CDR2 ANQGSEA. This CDR3 is CSVATGTALKQFF. CDR3 nucleotides: TGCAGCGTAGCCACGGGGACAGCCTTGAAGCAGTTCTTC.

The rearrangement links TRBV20-1 to TRBJ2-1; TRBD2 might be the D (6 bases). The V gene lost 5 bases and the J gene lost 8 bases, with 22 bases spanning the gap. The length of the CDR3 is 15 residues. Germline loops: CDR1 DFQATT, CDR2 SNEGSKA (reference sequence). CDR3 residues: CSARPPMTRPDEQFF. The CDR3 DNA follows: TGCAGTGCTCGCCCTCCGATGACTAGACCCGATGAGCAGTTCTTC.

This clonotype was counted ten times or more. The chain carries TRBV7-8 and TRBJ1-6; 7 nucleotides agree with TRBD1. The CDR3 extends over 14 amino acids. V lost 8 bases to trimming and J lost 4 bases; unmatched junction nucleotides: 5. Germline V gene sequence: CDR1 SGHVS, CDR2 FQNEAQ. The chain's CDR3 is CASSPGQYNSPLHF. In nucleotides, the CDR3 is TGTGCCAGCTCCCCGGGACAGTATAATTCACCCCTCCACTTT.

CDR3 sequence (DNA): TGTGCCAGCAGCCTATGGGGGGGGCACTACAATGAGCAGTTCTTC. Translation gives CASSLWGGHYNEQFF. V gene TRBV25-1 combines with J gene TRBJ2-1; D might be TRBD2 (7 bases). CDR1 and CDR2 (germline): MGHDK, SYGVNS. The V end was cut by 6 bases, the J end by 3 bases, with 15 bases between. The CDR3 length is 15 residues. Supplemented by reference TRBV25-1 and TRBJ2-1, the full variable domain reads EADIYQTPRYLVIGTGKKITLECSQTMGHDKMYWYQQDPGMELHLIHYSYGVNSTEKGDLSSESTVSRIRTEHFPLTLESARPSHTSQYLCASSLWGGHYNEQFFGPGTRLTVL.

J is TRBJ2-2 and V is TRBV5-1; D perhaps matches TRBD1 (6 bases). In germline, CDR1 is SGHRS, CDR2 YFSETQ. The length of the CDR3 is 14 residues. Trimming took 8 bases from V and 0 from J, leaving 11 bases between them. The CDR3 protein is CASVTGPNTGELFF. The CDR3, as DNA: TGCGCCAGTGTAACAGGGCCGAACACCGGGGAGCTGTTTTTT.

This clonotype was detected ten times or more. V usage is TRBV7-2 and J usage is TRBJ2-7, with D perhaps TRBD2 (7 bases). Per the germline V gene, CDR1 is SGHTA and CDR2 is FQGNSA. The CDR3 length is 14 residues. V gave up 4 bases and J gave up 5 bases, with 15 bases separating them. The CDR3: CASSSAGGAHEQYF. For the CDR3, the DNA is TGTGCCAGCAGCTCCGCTGGGGGGGCCCACGAGCAGTACTTC.

This clonotype was detected a few times. The V call is TRBV12-3 or TRBV12-4, the J call TRBJ2-7, with D perhaps assigned TRBD1 or TRBD2 (5 bases each). This CDR3 is 13 amino acids long. Trimming shortened V by 3 bases and J by 7 bases, and 13 bases separated the two germline ends. CDR3 DNA: TGTGCCAGCAGTTTCGAGGGGTTTAGAGAGCAGTACTTC. Its protein product is CASSFEGFREQYF.

This clonotype was observed at least ten times. The V and J genes are TRBV7-2 and TRBJ2-3; 9 bases align to TRBD2. Germline-derived CDR1 and CDR2 are SGHTA and FQGNSA. The J segment lost 1 base and the V segment lost 1 base, leaving 6 bases of the junction unmatched. This CDR3 has 17 residues. Written as DNA, the CDR3 is TGTGCCAGCAGCTTAGAAGGGCGGGGGGGTGGCACAGATACGCAGTATTTT. Residues: CASSLEGRGGGTDTQYF.

The chain uses TRBV20-1 and TRBJ2-7; TRBD1 matches 7 bases. V trimming: 0 bases; J trimming: 3 bases; junction bases outside the gene matches: 8. CDR1 and CDR2 (germline): DFQATT, SNEGSKA (reference sequence). The CDR3 is made up of 15 amino acids. The DNA of the CDR3 is TGCAGTGCTAGAGAACAGGGACAGAGTTTCTACGAGCAGTACTTC. Its translation is CSAREQGQSFYEQYF.

This clonotype was recorded many times. The rearrangement joins TRBV7-3 to TRBJ1-1; D unresolved. Between the trimmed V and J ends, which lost 5 bases and 1 base, there was a span of 20 bases. This CDR3 region has 17 residues. Per the germline V gene, CDR1 is SGHTA and CDR2 is FQGTGA. The CDR3 DNA reads as TGTGCCAGCAGCGTAAAGGTGGGGAGGAAGCCGAACACTGAAGCTTTCTTT. Protein: CASSVKVGRKPNTEAFF.

In its sample, this clonotype was seen many times. The gene calls are TRBV6-5 and TRBJ1-1; D call uncertain. V was trimmed by 0 bases and J by 3 bases, leaving 11 bases between them. Germline CDR1 reads MNHEY; CDR2 reads SVGAGI. This CDR3 is 15 amino acids long. The CDR3, as DNA: TGTGCCAGCAGTTACTCCCGCGGGCTGGACACTGAAGCTTTCTTT. Translation: CASSYSRGLDTEAFF.

This chain uses TRBV29-1 with TRBJ2-5, with D uncertain. The CDR3 covers 15 residues. From germline, CDR1 is SQVTM and CDR2 ANQGSEA. Trimming left V 1 base short and J 2 bases short, with 14 bases between. The CDR3 DNA follows: TGCAGCGTTGAAGGTCGGGCAGAATTGCAAGAGACCCAGTACTTC. Translation: CSVEGRAELQETQYF.